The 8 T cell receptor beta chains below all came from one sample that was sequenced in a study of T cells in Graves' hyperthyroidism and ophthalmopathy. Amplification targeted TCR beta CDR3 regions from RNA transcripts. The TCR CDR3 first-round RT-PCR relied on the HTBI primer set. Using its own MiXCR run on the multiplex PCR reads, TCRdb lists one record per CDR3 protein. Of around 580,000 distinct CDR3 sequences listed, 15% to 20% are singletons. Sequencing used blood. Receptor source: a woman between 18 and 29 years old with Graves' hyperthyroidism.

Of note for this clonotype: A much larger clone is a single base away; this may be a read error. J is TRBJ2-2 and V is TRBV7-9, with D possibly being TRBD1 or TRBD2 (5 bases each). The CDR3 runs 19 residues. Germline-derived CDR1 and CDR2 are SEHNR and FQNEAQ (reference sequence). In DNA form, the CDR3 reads TGTGCCAGCAGCCACGGCGAGGGACGGCGCCTATCGAACACCGGGGAGCGGTTTTTT. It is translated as CASSHGEGRRLSNTGERFF.

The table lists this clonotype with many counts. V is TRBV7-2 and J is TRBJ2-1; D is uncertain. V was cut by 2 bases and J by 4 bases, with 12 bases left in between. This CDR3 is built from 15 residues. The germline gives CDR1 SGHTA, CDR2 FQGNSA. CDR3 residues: CASSLSETPYNEQFF. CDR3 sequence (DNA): TGTGCCAGCAGCTTAAGTGAGACACCATACAATGAGCAGTTCTTC.

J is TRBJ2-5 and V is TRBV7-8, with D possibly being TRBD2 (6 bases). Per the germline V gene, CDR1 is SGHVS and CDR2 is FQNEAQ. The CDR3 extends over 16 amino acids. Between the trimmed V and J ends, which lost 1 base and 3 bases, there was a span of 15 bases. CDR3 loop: CASSLGYPGGKETQYF. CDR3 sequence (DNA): TGTGCCAGCAGCTTAGGATACCCTGGGGGGAAAGAGACCCAGTACTTC.

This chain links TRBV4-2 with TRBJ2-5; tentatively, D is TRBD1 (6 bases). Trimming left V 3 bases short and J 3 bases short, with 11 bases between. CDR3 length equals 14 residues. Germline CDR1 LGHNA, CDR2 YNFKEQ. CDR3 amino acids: CASSQGHGKETQYF. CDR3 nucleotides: TGTGCCAGCAGCCAGGGACACGGCAAAGAGACCCAGTACTTC.

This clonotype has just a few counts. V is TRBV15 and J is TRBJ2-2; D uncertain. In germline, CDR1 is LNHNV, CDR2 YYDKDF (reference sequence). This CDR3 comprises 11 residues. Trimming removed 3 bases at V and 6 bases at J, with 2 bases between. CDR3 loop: CATSSAGELFF. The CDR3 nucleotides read TGTGCCACCAGCAGCGCCGGGGAGCTGTTTTTT. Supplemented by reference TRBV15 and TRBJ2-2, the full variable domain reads DAMVIQNPRYQVTQFGKPVTLSCSQTLNHNVMYWYQQKSSQAPKLLFHYYDKDFNNEADTPDNFQSRRPNTSFCFLDIRSPGLGDTAMYLCATSSAGELFFGEGSRLTVL.

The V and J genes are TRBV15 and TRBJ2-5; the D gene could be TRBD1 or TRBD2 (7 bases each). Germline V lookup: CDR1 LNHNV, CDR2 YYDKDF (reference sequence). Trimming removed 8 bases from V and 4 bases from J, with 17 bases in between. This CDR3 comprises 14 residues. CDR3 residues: CATGGAGGGETQYF. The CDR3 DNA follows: TGTGCCACCGGGGGGGCAGGGGGGGGAGAGACCCAGTACTTC.

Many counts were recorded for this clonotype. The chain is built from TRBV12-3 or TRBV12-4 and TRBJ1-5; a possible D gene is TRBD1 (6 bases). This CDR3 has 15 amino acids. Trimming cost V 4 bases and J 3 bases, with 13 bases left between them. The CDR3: CASSSGQTVNQPQHF. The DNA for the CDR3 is TGTGCCAGCAGTTCCGGACAGACCGTCAATCAGCCCCAGCATTTT.

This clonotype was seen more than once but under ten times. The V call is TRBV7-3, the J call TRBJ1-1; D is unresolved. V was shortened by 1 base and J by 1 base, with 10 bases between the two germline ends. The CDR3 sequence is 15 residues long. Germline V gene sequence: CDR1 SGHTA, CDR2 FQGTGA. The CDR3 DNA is TGTGCCAGCAGCTTAAAAGGAGGAGGGAACACTGAAGCTTTCTTT. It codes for CASSLKGGGNTEAFF.